Each of the 12 T cell receptor beta chains below was sequenced from the same sample in a study of T-cell reconstitution after alpha-beta-depleted transplantation in children. Unique molecular identifiers were built into the TCRbeta library. Via MiXCR, TCRdb re-called the PCR reads, giving one row per CDR3 protein. The sample records a few hundred thousand distinct CDR3 sequences, approximately 9.7% being singletons. The sequenced sample was PBMCs from the stem cell graft donor, obtained from the stem cell graft. The receptors derive from a human donor who donated a stem cell graft to a child with SCID.

The table lists this clonotype with many counts. CDR3: CASSLVYMTWSGWMNTEAFF. The CDR3 DNA sequence: TGTGCCAGCAGCTTAGTTTATATGACGTGGAGTGGGTGGATGAACACTGAAGCTTTCTTT. The chain combines TRBV7-8 with TRBJ1-1, with D unresolved. Germline CDR1 reads SGHVS; CDR2 reads FQNEAQ. The CDR3 is 20 amino acids. Trimming took 1 base from V and 0 from J, leaving 24 bases between them.

There are a few counts of this clonotype. This chain connects TRBV7-9 to TRBJ2-2; TRBD1 aligns across 9 bases. CDR3 size: 15 residues. Losses at the gene ends were 4 bases for V and 7 bases for J; bases not matched to a gene: 7. Germline CDR1 is SEHNR and CDR2 is FQNEAQ (reference sequence). CDR3 in amino acids: CASSSTGGEVGELFF. As DNA, the CDR3 is TGTGCCAGCAGCTCAACAGGGGGCGAAGTCGGGGAGCTGTTTTTT.

This clonotype came up many times. The chain recombines TRBV5-1 with TRBJ2-7, with D possibly being TRBD1 (6 bases). The V end was cut by 0 bases, the J end by 2 bases, with 12 bases between. This CDR3 has 15 residues. The germline gives CDR1 SGHRS, CDR2 YFSETQ. The CDR3 nucleotides read TGCGCCAGCAGCTTGGGGCCGGGGACAACCTACGAGCAGTACTTC. Translated, it gives CASSLGPGTTYEQYF.

This clonotype was counted at least ten times. The chain employs TRBV20-1 and TRBJ1-2; possible D gene TRBD1, 5 bases. CDR1 and CDR2 (germline): DFQATT, SNEGSKA (reference sequence). V was pared by 7 bases and J by 8 bases, with 20 bases between. CDR3 size: 13 residues. CDR3 protein: CSVSGTRTWGYTF. CDR3 bases: TGCAGTGTGTCGGGGACGCGGACGTGGGGCTACACCTTC.

This clonotype was seen many times. The J gene is TRBJ1-1, the V gene TRBV12-3 or TRBV12-4; 8 bases fit TRBD1. The CDR3 extends over 17 amino acids. The ends lost 6 bases at V and 4 bases at J; junction bases unmatched: 16. The CDR3 DNA is TGTGCCAGCAGCCCCGGAGCAGGGGGCAGTTGGGGCACTGAAGCTTTCTTT. It translates to CASSPGAGGSWGTEAFF.

This clonotype was seen repeatedly, ten times or more. The rearrangement joins TRBV5-1 to TRBJ2-1, with 10 bases that match TRBD1. The CDR3 loop spans 13 amino acids. The germline gives CDR1 SGHRS, CDR2 YFSETQ. The V segment lost 3 bases and the J segment 10 bases; nucleotides outside the gene matches: 4. In nucleotides, the CDR3 is TGCGCCAGCAGCTCGACAGGGGGCAGGGAGCAGTTCTTC. Translating gives CASSSTGGREQFF. Combining the CDR3 with reference TRBV5-1 and TRBJ2-1 gives the whole variable domain KAGVTQTPRYLIKTRGQQVTLSCSPISGHRSVSWYQQTPGQGLQFLFEYFSETQRNKGNFPGRFSGRQFSNSRSEMNVSTLELGDSALYLCASSSTGGREQFFGPGTRLTVL.

This clonotype was seen once. V and J are TRBV11-2 and TRBJ1-2; 8 positions match TRBD1. Unmatched junction bases numbered 12, after V lost 3 bases and J lost 6 bases. Germline CDR1 reads SGHAT; CDR2 reads FQNNGV. The length of the CDR3 is 16 residues. The CDR3 is CASSLSPGQVMDGYTF. DNA of the CDR3: TGTGCCAGCAGCTTGAGCCCGGGACAGGTTATGGATGGCTACACCTTC. The variable domain in full, with the rest retrieved from reference TRBV11-2 and TRBJ1-2, is EAGVAQSPRYKIIEKRQSVAFWCNPISGHATLYWYQQILGQGPKLLIQFQNNGVVDDSQLPKDRFSAERLKGVDSTLKIQPAKLEDSAVYLCASSLSPGQVMDGYTFGSGTRLTVV.

At least ten counts were recorded for this clonotype. The V gene is TRBV15, the J gene TRBJ2-1; D is undetermined. Germline V gives CDR1 LNHNV, CDR2 YYDKDF (reference sequence). V lost 5 bases and J lost 6, with 11 bases in between. This CDR3 has 13 residues. The CDR3 DNA reads TGTGCCACCAGCTCTGGACCTCGCAATGAGCAGTTCTTC. Translating it yields CATSSGPRNEQFF.

This clonotype was observed at least ten times. The V and J genes are TRBV7-2 and TRBJ2-3, with a tentative D call TRBD2 (7 bases). Trimming left V 8 bases short and J 4 bases short, with 25 bases between. There are 17 residues in the CDR3. Germline CDR1 reads SGHTA; CDR2 reads FQGNSA. Written as DNA, the CDR3 is TGTGCCAGCTCGAGGGGGGGTGGTAACTGGGGGTCAGATACGCAGTATTTT. Residues: CASSRGGGNWGSDTQYF.

The sample holds many counts of this clonotype. The chain joins TRBV7-6 to TRBJ2-3; 15 bases align to TRBD2. The CDR3 has 17 residues. From germline, CDR1 is SGHVS and CDR2 FNYEAQ. Unmatched junction bases numbered 7, after V lost 5 bases and J lost 4 bases. The CDR3 nucleotides read TGTGCCAGCAGCACTGGACTAGCGGGGGGGTTAGCAGATACGCAGTATTTT. This translates into CASSTGLAGGLADTQYF.

This clonotype was recorded many times. The V and J genes are TRBV5-1 and TRBJ1-1, with 7 bases that match TRBD1. With V trimmed by 0 bases and J by 0 bases, 14 bases remained unmatched. The CDR3 covers 19 residues. The germline V gene encodes CDR1 SGHRS and CDR2 YFSETQ. The chain's CDR3 is CASSLEPPGTDPMNTEAFF. CDR3 coding DNA: TGCGCCAGCAGCTTGGAGCCGCCTGGGACAGACCCCATGAACACTGAAGCTTTCTTT.

The V gene is TRBV5-1, the J gene TRBJ2-3; unclear D gene. Looked up from germline, CDR1 is SGHRS and CDR2 is YFSETQ. V gave up 2 bases and J gave up 4 bases, with 14 bases separating them. The CDR3 runs 15 residues. The CDR3 DNA follows: TGCGCCAGCAGCTTCTTACCCCTCGCTGCAGATACGCAGTATTTT. This encodes CASSFLPLAADTQYF.